A single sample gave rise to the 20 T cell receptor beta chains below, sequenced in a study of T cells in localized non-small cell lung cancer. Produced via immunoSEQ multiplex PCR; TCRdb's table is partial and in-frame only. The sample includes approximately 26,000 clones, 75% to 95% of them seen just once. Sequencing was performed on peripheral blood, taken before any cancer treatment. These receptors originate from a female donor of 60 years or more with stage II squamous cell lung carcinoma.

The V call is TRBV7-9, the J call TRBJ2-5; D unclear. The CDR3 is 12 amino acids. Germline V gives CDR1 SEHNR, CDR2 FQNEAQ (reference sequence). V dropped 3 bases and J dropped 5 bases, with 7 bases sitting between them. The CDR3 DNA sequence: TGTGCCAGCAGCTTCTTCGAGGAGACCCAGTACTTC. Its translation is CASSFFEETQYF.

The rearrangement uses TRBV19 and TRBJ1-4; D is ambiguous. This CDR3 has 16 residues. Trimming took 5 bases from V and 0 from J, leaving 13 bases between them. CDR1 is LNHDA, CDR2 SQIVND, per germline (reference sequence). CDR3 loop: CASSLDLRTTNEKLFF. The CDR3 DNA sequence: TGTGCCAGTAGTTTGGATCTAAGAACAACTAATGAAAAACTGTTTTTT.

This clone was detected only a few times. The chain couples TRBV23-1 to TRBJ1-1; D gene unclear. TRBV23-1 is an ORF, with its function uncertain. V gave up 11 bases and J gave up 5 bases, with 9 bases separating them. This CDR3 has 10 residues. The CDR3 here is CASIDTEAFF. CDR3 DNA sequence: TGCGCCTCTATCGATACTGAAGCTTTCTTT.

The chain recombines TRBV6-1 with TRBJ2-5; possibly TRBD2 for D (5 bases). The CDR3 runs 13 residues. Germline loops: CDR1 MNHNS, CDR2 SASEGT. The V end lost 3 bases, the J end lost 5 bases, and 10 bases lay between the germline ends. The CDR3 is CASSDVLGETQYF. The CDR3 coding sequence is TGTGCCAGCAGTGATGTACTAGGGGAGACCCAGTACTTC.

The rearrangement links TRBV6-1 to TRBJ2-1; TRBD1 matches 7 bases. V was pared by 6 bases and J by 0 bases, with 2 bases of the junction left unmatched. The CDR3 extends over 14 amino acids. CDR1 is MNHNS, CDR2 SASEGT, per germline. The CDR3 here is CASSTGDSYNEQFF. CDR3 DNA: TGTGCCAGCAGCACAGGGGACTCCTACAATGAGCAGTTCTTC.

The chain is built from TRBV30 and TRBJ2-3; maybe TRBD1 (6 bases). This CDR3 is 14 amino acids long. Trimming removed 1 base from V and 3 bases from J, with 11 bases in between. The germline V gene encodes CDR1 GTSNPN and CDR2 SVGIG (reference sequence). As DNA, the CDR3 is TGTGCCTGGAGTGGTTGGACAGTTACAGATACGCAGTATTTT. Translated: CAWSGWTVTDTQYF.

This clone was seen only once. The chain carries TRBV5-6 and TRBJ1-4; the D is unclear. Germline V gene lookup returns CDR1 SGHDT and CDR2 YYEEEE. The CDR3 spans 17 residues. V lost 2 bases and J lost 4, with 18 bases in between. The CDR3 loop reads CASSLVPAASGNEKLFF. CDR3 nucleotide sequence: TGTGCCAGCAGCTTAGTACCGGCGGCGAGCGGTAATGAAAAACTGTTTTTT.

The CDR3 loop reads CASSQDIGAGRVYNEQFF. In DNA form, the CDR3 reads TGCGCCAGCAGCCAAGATATTGGAGCGGGGAGGGTTTACAATGAGCAGTTCTTC. This chain joins TRBV4-1 and TRBJ2-1; 7 bases align to TRBD2. The CDR3 totals 18 residues. The germline V gene has CDR1 MGHRA and CDR2 YSYEKL. V shed 0 bases, J shed 4 bases, and the junction held 12 bases outside the gene matches.

Concerning this clone itself: Sequence at one end of the junction differs from germline and may be a read error. This chain links TRBV7-7 with TRBJ2-5; possibly TRBD2 for D (7 bases). There are 14 residues in the CDR3. Per the germline V gene, CDR1 is SSHAT and CDR2 is FNYEAQ (reference sequence). The CDR3 coding sequence is TGTGCTAGCAGCTTGGACGGGGGGCGGGAGACCCAGTACTTC. This sequence encodes CASSLDGGRETQYF.

V is TRBV20-1 and J is TRBJ1-2, with D unresolved. V was cut by 5 bases and J by 5 bases, with 9 bases left in between. This CDR3 has 11 amino acids. Per the germline V gene, CDR1 is DFQATT and CDR2 is SNEGSKA (reference sequence). CDR3 DNA sequence: TGCAGTGCTGGACTGAGTTATGGCTACACCTTC. It codes for CSAGLSYGYTF.

The gene calls are TRBV7-2 and TRBJ1-4; weak D call: TRBD1 (5 bases). Germline V lookup: CDR1 SGHTA, CDR2 FQGNSA. This CDR3 has 16 amino acids. The V and J ends lost 5 bases and 4 bases respectively, with 17 bases between them. For the CDR3, the DNA is TGTGCCAGCAGCAAAGTGTATGACAGACTTAATGAAAAACTGTTTTTT. It translates to CASSKVYDRLNEKLFF.

The V gene is TRBV10-3, the J gene TRBJ1-2; D ambiguous. The V end was cut by 0 bases, the J end by 7 bases, with 15 bases between. The CDR3 extends over 15 amino acids. Per germline, CDR1 ENHRY and CDR2 SYGVKD. The CDR3 here is CAISESRAPRGGYTF. The DNA of the CDR3 is TGTGCCATCAGTGAGTCGAGAGCCCCCCGGGGTGGCTACACCTTC.

This chain connects TRBV5-1 to TRBJ2-7; a possible D gene is TRBD2 (6 bases). The germline gives CDR1 SGHRS, CDR2 YFSETQ. V dropped 0 bases and J dropped 3 bases, with 16 bases sitting between them. This CDR3 has 16 amino acids. CDR3 DNA: TGCGCCAGCAGCTTGGCCAAGGTAGCGGAAATCTACGAGCAGTACTTC. Translated, it gives CASSLAKVAEIYEQYF.

The chain couples TRBV10-3 to TRBJ1-5; the D gene is possibly TRBD1 (5 bases). Germline loops: CDR1 ENHRY, CDR2 SYGVKD. The CDR3 covers 14 residues. Trimming cost V 7 bases and J 2 bases, with 12 bases left between them. The CDR3 here is CAIKGLGRNQPQHF. CDR3 nucleotide sequence: TGTGCCATCAAAGGATTGGGGCGCAATCAGCCCCAGCATTTT.

The V call is TRBV4-2, the J call TRBJ2-3; no firm D call. Trimming cost V 0 bases and J 9 bases, with 16 bases left between them. The CDR3 is 15 amino acids. Germline loops: CDR1 LGHNA, CDR2 YNFKEQ. This CDR3 is CASSQDLSPVKTQYF. For the CDR3, the DNA is TGTGCCAGCAGCCAAGATTTATCGCCAGTTAAGACGCAGTATTTT.

The V and J genes are TRBV10-3 and TRBJ2-3; 8 nucleotides agree with TRBD2. The CDR3 length is 16 residues. Trimming took 6 bases from V and 2 from J; bases not matched to a gene: 10. Per germline, CDR1 ENHRY and CDR2 SYGVKD. This CDR3 reads CAISGGVAGNTDTQYF. The CDR3 bases are TGTGCCATCAGCGGAGGGGTAGCGGGGAACACAGATACGCAGTATTTT.

The chain has TRBV19 and TRBJ1-2; 9 bases line up with TRBD1. J gave up 4 bases and V 3 bases, and 6 bases lay outside the gene matches. CDR3 length equals 15 residues. Germline CDR1 LNHDA, CDR2 SQIVND (reference sequence). The CDR3 reads CASSMDRGIGYGYTF. As DNA, the CDR3 is TGTGCCAGTAGTATGGACAGGGGTATCGGCTATGGCTACACCTTC.

The V gene is TRBV30, the J gene TRBJ1-5; 7 bases map to TRBD1. The CDR3 consists of 14 residues. V gave up 1 base and J gave up 7 bases; unmatched junction bases: 7. CDR1 and CDR2 (germline): GTSNPN, SVGIG (reference sequence). The CDR3 DNA sequence: TGTGCCTGGAGTGACGACAGGGCTGACCAGCCCCAGCATTTT. This encodes CAWSDDRADQPQHF. Based on the CDR3 plus reference TRBV30 and TRBJ1-5, the full variable domain is SQTIHQWPATLVQPVGSPLSLECTVEGTSNPNLYWYRQAAGRGLQLLFYSVGIGQISSEVPQNLSASRPQDRQFILSSKKLLLSDSGFYLCAWSDDRADQPQHFGDGTRLSIL.

The chain employs TRBV4-1 and TRBJ1-6; possible D gene TRBD1, 5 bases. CDR1 is MGHRA and CDR2 is YSYEKL in the germline V gene. The length of the CDR3 is 15 residues. Trimming left V 3 bases short and J 6 bases short, with 12 bases between. CDR3 DNA: TGCGCCAGCAGCCAGGGGACGTTGGTTAATTCACCCCTCCACTTT. It translates to CASSQGTLVNSPLHF.

The rearrangement joins TRBV4-2 to TRBJ1-6, with D unclear. V was clipped by 4 bases and J by 2 bases, with 15 bases between them. Germline V gene lookup returns CDR1 LGHNA and CDR2 YNFKEQ. CDR3 length equals 17 residues. This chain's CDR3 is CASSPGPPRTYNSPLHF. The CDR3 nucleotides are TGTGCCAGCAGCCCGGGCCCTCCCAGGACCTATAATTCACCCCTCCACTTT.